The 10 T cell receptor beta chains listed next were all sequenced from one sample in a study of blood T cell repertoires in COVID-19. Method: immunoSEQ multiplex PCR; TCRdb's copy keeps in-frame clones and lacks some. Of some 340,000 clones in the sample, under 85% were seen once. The sequenced material came from PBMCs or T cells enriched from blood (not recorded which). These receptors all stem from a woman aged 45-65 years who had recovered from COVID-19.

This rearrangement joins TRBV2 to TRBJ1-4; D possibly corresponds to TRBD1 (5 bases). The CDR3 covers 12 residues. The V end lost 3 bases, the J end lost 11 bases, and 10 bases lay between the germline ends. In germline, CDR1 is SNHLY, CDR2 FYNNEI. CDR3 protein: CASSEKGNKLFF. The CDR3, as DNA: TGTGCCAGCAGTGAGAAGGGGAACAAACTGTTTTTT.

This chain links TRBV10-1 with TRBJ2-1, with no clear D. This CDR3 spans 9 amino acids. V lost 8 bases and J 9 bases, leaving 5 bases between the germline ends. CDR1 and CDR2 (germline): WNHNN, SYGVQD (reference sequence). CDR3 nucleotide sequence: TGCGCCAGCCCCTTTGAGCAGTTCTTC. Its protein product is CASPFEQFF.

The chain employs TRBV5-4 and TRBJ1-2, with unresolved D. CDR3 length equals 13 residues. Germline assignment: CDR1 SGHNT and CDR2 YYREEE (reference sequence). V lost 1 base, J lost 6 bases, and 10 bases lay in between. CDR3 sequence reads: CASSLSGVNGYTF. The CDR3 DNA sequence: TGTGCCAGCAGCTTGTCCGGGGTAAATGGCTACACCTTC.

This clone was picked up one time. This chain links TRBV19 with TRBJ2-1, with TRBD2 identical over 14 bases. Looked up from germline, CDR1 is LNHDA and CDR2 is SQIVND (reference sequence). This CDR3 contains 18 residues. The ends lost 2 bases at V and 7 bases at J; junction bases unmatched: 10. CDR3 DNA: TGTGCCAGTAGTATACGACTCGGACTAGCGGGAGGAAGGAATGAGCAGTTCTTC. As protein: CASSIRLGLAGGRNEQFF.

This chain joins TRBV4-2 and TRBJ1-2, with a weak D call TRBD1 (5 bases). The CDR3 is 13 residues long. Trimming removed 2 bases from V and 6 bases from J, with 10 bases in between. Germline V gene sequence: CDR1 LGHNA, CDR2 YNFKEQ. The CDR3 spells CASSQPGTDGYTF. The DNA for the CDR3 is TGTGCCAGCAGCCAACCCGGGACTGATGGCTACACCTTC.

The CDR3: CASSLDRAYGYTF. CDR3 nucleotides: TGCGCCAGCAGCCTTGACAGGGCCTATGGCTACACCTTC. The chain combines TRBV5-1 with TRBJ1-2; TRBD1 matches 7 bases. V dropped 4 bases and J dropped 4; count of bases not matched to a gene: 4. This CDR3 is built from 13 residues. Germline V gene data show CDR1 as SGHRS and CDR2 as YFSETQ.

This clone was observed once. The rearrangement links TRBV2 to TRBJ2-1, with 7 bases aligning to TRBD2. The CDR3 spans 16 residues. CDR1 and CDR2 (germline): SNHLY, FYNNEI. Germline trimming cut 8 bases from V and 6 bases from J; bases unmatched to any gene: 16. CDR3 in amino acids: CASSGLTGLPTNEQFF. The CDR3 bases are TGTGCCAGCTCGGGATTGACGGGACTACCAACCAATGAGCAGTTCTTC.

The chain recombines TRBV19 with TRBJ1-5, with 7 bases lining up with TRBD1. With V trimmed by 4 bases and J by 1 base, 10 bases remained unmatched. Germline V gene data show CDR1 as LNHDA and CDR2 as SQIVND (reference sequence). The CDR3 loop spans 17 amino acids. The DNA of the CDR3 is TGTGCCAGTAGTACCTTTGCAGGGGGATCGAGCAATCAGCCCCAGCATTTT. Residues: CASSTFAGGSSNQPQHF.

The V call is TRBV19, the J call TRBJ1-1; D uncertain. Trimming shortened V by 5 bases and J by 5 bases, and 9 bases separated the two germline ends. This CDR3 region has 12 residues. Germline V gives CDR1 LNHDA, CDR2 SQIVND (reference sequence). CDR3 in amino acids: CASSYERTEAFF. CDR3 nucleotides: TGTGCCAGTAGTTATGAGAGGACTGAAGCTTTCTTT.

The rearrangement uses TRBV5-1 and TRBJ1-2, with D tentatively TRBD1 (5 bases). The CDR3 sequence is 14 residues long. V gave up 0 bases and J gave up 4 bases, with 10 bases separating them. CDR1 and CDR2 from the germline V gene are SGHRS and YFSETQ. The CDR3 region has the DNA TGCGCCAGCAGCTTGGCCCCAGGGTCCTATGGCTACACCTTC. This translates into CASSLAPGSYGYTF.